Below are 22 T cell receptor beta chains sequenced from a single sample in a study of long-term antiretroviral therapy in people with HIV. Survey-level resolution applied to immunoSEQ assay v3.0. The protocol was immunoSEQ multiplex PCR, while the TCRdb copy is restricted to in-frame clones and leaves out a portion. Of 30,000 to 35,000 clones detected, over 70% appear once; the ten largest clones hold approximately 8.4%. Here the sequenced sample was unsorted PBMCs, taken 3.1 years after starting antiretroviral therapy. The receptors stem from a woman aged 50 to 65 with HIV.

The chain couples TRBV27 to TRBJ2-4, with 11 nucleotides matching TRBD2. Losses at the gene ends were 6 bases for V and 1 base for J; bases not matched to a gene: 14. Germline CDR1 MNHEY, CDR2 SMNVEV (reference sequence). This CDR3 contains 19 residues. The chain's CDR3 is CASSPKILAGEVAKNIQYF. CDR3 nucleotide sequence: TGTGCCAGCAGCCCCAAGATACTAGCGGGGGAGGTGGCCAAAAACATTCAGTACTTC.

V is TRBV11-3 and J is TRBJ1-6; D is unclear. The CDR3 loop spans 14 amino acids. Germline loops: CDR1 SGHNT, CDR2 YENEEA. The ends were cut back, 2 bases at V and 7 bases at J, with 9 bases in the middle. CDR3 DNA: TGTGCCAGCAGCTTAAAGGCTGGAAATTCACCCCTCCACTTT. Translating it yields CASSLKAGNSPLHF.

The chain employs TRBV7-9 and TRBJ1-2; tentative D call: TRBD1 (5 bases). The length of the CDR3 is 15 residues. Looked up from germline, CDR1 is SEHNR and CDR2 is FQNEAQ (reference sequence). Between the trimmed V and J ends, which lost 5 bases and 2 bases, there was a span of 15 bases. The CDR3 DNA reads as TGTGCCAGCAGCCCTGACGCAGGGAGGAACTATGGCTACACCTTC. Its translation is CASSPDAGRNYGYTF.

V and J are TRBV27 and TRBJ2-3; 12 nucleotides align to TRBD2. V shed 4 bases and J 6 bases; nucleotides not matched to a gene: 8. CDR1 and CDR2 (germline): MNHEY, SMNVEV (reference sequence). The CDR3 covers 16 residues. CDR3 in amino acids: CASSSLAGGLKDTQYF. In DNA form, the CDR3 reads TGTGCCAGCAGTTCCCTAGCGGGGGGGCTTAAGGATACGCAGTATTTT.

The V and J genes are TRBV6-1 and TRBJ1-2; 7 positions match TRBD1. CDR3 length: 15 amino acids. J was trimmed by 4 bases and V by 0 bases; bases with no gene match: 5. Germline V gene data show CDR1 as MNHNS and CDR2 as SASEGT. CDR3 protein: CASSEAGTAIYGYTF. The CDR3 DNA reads TGTGCCAGCAGTGAAGCTGGGACAGCGATCTATGGCTACACCTTC.

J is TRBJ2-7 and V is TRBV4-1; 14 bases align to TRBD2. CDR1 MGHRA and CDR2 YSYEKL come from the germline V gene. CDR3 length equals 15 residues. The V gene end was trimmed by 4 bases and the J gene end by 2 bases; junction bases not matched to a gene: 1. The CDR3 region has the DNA TGCGCCAGCAGCCCGACTAGCGGGGGGGCCTACGAGCAGTACGTC. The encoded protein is CASSPTSGGAYEQYV.

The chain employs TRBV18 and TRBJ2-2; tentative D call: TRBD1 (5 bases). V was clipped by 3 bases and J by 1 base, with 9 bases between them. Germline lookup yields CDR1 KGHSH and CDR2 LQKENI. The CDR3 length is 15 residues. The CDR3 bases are TGTGCCAGCTCACCGTCACAGGTGAACACCGGGGAGCTGTTTTTT. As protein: CASSPSQVNTGELFF.

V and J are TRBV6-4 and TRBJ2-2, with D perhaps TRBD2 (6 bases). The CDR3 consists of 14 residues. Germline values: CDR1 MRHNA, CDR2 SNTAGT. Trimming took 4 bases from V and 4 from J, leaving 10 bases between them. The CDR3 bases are TGTGCCAGCAGTGTCGGGGGAACCACCGGGGAGCTGTTTTTT. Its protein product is CASSVGGTTGELFF.

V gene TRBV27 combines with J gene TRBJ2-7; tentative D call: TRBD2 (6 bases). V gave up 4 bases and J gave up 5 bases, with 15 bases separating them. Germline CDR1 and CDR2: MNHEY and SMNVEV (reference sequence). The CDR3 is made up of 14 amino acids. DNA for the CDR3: TGTGCCAGCAGTTGGGGGAGCGGCGGGGACGAGCAGTACTTC. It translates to CASSWGSGGDEQYF.

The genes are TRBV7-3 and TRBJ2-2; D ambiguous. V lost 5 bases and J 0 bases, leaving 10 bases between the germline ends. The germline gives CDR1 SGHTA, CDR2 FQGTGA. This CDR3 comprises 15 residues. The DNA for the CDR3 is TGTGCCAGCAGCCCGACTGACGCGAACACCGGGGAGCTGTTTTTT. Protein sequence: CASSPTDANTGELFF.

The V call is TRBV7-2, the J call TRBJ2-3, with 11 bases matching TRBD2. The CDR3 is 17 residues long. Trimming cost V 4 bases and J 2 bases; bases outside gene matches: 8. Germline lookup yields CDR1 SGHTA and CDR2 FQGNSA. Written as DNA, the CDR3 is TGTGCCAGCAGCTATCTAGCGGGGGGTCACCTCACAGATACGCAGTATTTT. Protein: CASSYLAGGHLTDTQYF.

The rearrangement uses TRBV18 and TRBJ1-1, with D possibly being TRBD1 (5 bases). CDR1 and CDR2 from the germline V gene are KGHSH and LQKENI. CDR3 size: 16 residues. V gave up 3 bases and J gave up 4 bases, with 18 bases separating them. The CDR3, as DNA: TGTGCCAGCTCACCGTTTGCAGGGAAAGGCAGCACTGAAGCTTTCTTT. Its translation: CASSPFAGKGSTEAFF. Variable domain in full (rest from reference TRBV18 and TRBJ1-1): NAGVMQNPRHLVRRRGQEARLRCSPMKGHSHVYWYRQLPEEGLKFMVYLQKENIIDESGMPKERFSAEFPKEGPSILRIQQVVRGDSAAYFCASSPFAGKGSTEAFFGQGTRLTVV.

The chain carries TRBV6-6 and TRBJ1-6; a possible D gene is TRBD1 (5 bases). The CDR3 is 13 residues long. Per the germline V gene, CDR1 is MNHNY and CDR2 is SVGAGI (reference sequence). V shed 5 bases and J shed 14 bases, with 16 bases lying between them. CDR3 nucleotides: TGTGCCAGCAGTCCCCGGGGGGGGGAAGCCCTCCACTTT. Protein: CASSPRGGEALHF.

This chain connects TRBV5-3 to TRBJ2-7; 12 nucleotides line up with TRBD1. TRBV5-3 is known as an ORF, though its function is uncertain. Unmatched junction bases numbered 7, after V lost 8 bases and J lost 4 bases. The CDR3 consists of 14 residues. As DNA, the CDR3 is TGTGCCAGCAGACCGGGACAGGGGGCGTACGAGCAGTACTTC. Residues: CASRPGQGAYEQYF.

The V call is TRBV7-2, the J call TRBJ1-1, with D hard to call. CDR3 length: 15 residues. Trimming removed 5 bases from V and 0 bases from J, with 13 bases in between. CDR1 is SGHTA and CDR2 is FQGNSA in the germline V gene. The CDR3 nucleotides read TGTGCCAGCAGCCCAGACACAGCTATGAACACTGAAGCTTTCTTT. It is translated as CASSPDTAMNTEAFF.

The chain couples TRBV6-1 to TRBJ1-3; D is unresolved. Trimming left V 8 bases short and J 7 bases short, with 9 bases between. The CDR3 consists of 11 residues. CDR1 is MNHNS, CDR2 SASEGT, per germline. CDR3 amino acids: CASRTGNTIYF. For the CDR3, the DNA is TGTGCCAGCCGTACGGGGAACACCATATATTTT.

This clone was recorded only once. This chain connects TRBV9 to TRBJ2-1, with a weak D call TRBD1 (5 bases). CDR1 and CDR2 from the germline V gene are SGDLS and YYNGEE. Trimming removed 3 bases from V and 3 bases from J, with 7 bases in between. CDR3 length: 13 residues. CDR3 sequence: CASSGQGYNEQFF. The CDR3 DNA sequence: TGTGCCAGCAGCGGCCAGGGCTACAATGAGCAGTTCTTC.

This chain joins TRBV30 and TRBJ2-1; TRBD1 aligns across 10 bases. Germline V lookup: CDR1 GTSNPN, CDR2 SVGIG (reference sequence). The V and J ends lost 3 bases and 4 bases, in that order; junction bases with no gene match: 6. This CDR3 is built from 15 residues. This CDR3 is CAWRAPGQGYNEQFF. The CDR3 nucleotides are TGTGCCTGGAGAGCGCCGGGACAGGGGTACAATGAGCAGTTCTTC. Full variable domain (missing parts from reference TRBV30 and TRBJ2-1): SQTIHQWPATLVQPVGSPLSLECTVEGTSNPNLYWYRQAAGRGLQLLFYSVGIGQISSEVPQNLSASRPQDRQFILSSKKLLLSDSGFYLCAWRAPGQGYNEQFFGPGTRLTVL.

The CDR3 DNA sequence: TGTGCCAGCAGCGGACTAGCGGGGGGCAGGAGGGGGACCCAGTACTTC. Protein sequence: CASSGLAGGRRGTQYF. The chain couples TRBV7-2 to TRBJ2-5; 14 bases agree with TRBD2. V shed 5 bases, J shed 7 bases, and the junction held 9 bases outside the gene matches. Germline assignment: CDR1 SGHTA and CDR2 FQGNSA. The CDR3 is 16 residues long. The full variable domain, with the rest looked up from reference TRBV7-2 and TRBJ2-5, is GAGVSQSPSNKVTEKGKDVELRCDPISGHTALYWYRQSLGQGLEFLIYFQGNSAPDKSGLPSDRFSAERTGGSVSTLTIQRTQQEDSAVYLCASSGLAGGRRGTQYFGPGTRLLVL.

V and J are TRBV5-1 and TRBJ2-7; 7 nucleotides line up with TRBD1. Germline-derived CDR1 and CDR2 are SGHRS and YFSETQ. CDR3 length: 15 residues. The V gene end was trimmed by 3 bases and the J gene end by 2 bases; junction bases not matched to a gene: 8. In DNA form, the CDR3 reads TGCGCCAGCAGCTCCTGCGCGGACAGGACCTACGAGCAGTACGTC. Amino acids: CASSSCADRTYEQYV.

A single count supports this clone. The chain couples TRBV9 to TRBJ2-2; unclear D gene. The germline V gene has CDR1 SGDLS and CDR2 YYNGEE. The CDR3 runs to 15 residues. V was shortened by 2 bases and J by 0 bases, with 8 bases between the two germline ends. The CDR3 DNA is TGTGCCAGCAGCGTTGCTACCCCGAACACCGGGGAGCTGTTTTTT. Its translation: CASSVATPNTGELFF.

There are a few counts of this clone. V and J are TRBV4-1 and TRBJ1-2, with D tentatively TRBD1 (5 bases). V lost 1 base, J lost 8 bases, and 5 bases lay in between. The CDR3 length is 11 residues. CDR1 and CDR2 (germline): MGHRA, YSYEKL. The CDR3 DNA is TGCGCCAGCAGCCAAGGGGGGGGCTACACCTTC. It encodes CASSQGGGYTF.